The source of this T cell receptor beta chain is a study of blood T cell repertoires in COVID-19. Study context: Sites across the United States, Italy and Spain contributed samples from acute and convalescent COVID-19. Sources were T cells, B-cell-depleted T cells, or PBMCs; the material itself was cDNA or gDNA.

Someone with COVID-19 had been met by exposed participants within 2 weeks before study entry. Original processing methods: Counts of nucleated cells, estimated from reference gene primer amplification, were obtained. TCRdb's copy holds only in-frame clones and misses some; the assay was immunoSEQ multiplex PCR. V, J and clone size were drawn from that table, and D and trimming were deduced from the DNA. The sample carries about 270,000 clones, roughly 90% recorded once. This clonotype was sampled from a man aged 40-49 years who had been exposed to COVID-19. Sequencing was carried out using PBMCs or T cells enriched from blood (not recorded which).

The CDR3 DNA reads as TGTGCCAGCGCCGGACTAGCAGAGACCTACGAGCAGTACTTC. Translated, it gives CASAGLAETYEQYF. V is TRBV6-5 and J is TRBJ2-7; 8 positions match TRBD2. The V gene's germline CDR1 is MNHEY and CDR2 SVGAGI. CDR3 length equals 14 residues. V lost 8 bases and J lost 2; bases outside the gene matches: 8.